Shown below are 23 T cell receptor beta chains from a single sample sequenced in a study of identical twins. TCRdb used MiXCR to reprocess the 5' RACE reads, holding one entry per CDR3 protein. The sample has 460,000 or so distinct CDR3 sequences, 14% seen once. These data were also reused for a study on yellow fever vaccine responses in identical twins.

The source material was CD4+ T cells sorted from blood. These receptors came from a woman in her late teens or twenties in good health.

The chain recombines TRBV11-2 with TRBJ1-1, with a tentative D call TRBD1 (6 bases). CDR1 and CDR2 from the germline V gene are SGHAT and FQNNGV. The germline V and J ends were trimmed by 2 bases and 6 bases, with 10 bases remaining between them. The CDR3 is 13 residues long. The CDR3 sequence is CASSLLGGPEAFF. The CDR3 coding sequence is TGTGCCAGCAGCTTATTAGGGGGTCCTGAAGCTTTCTTT.

This clonotype is a singleton in its sample. DNA of the CDR3: TGCGCCAGCAGCCAAGATCTGAAACAGGGCAATCAGCCCCAGCATTTT. This sequence encodes CASSQDLKQGNQPQHF. The chain joins TRBV4-1 to TRBJ1-5, with D perhaps TRBD1 (5 bases). The CDR3 length is 16 residues. CDR1 MGHRA and CDR2 YSYEKL come from the germline V gene. The V gene lost 0 bases and the J gene lost 2 bases, with 11 bases spanning the gap.

The sample holds a few counts of this clonotype. The gene calls are TRBV6-1 and TRBJ1-1; a weak D match, TRBD1 (6 bases). The V end lost 5 bases, the J end lost 6 bases, and 13 bases lay between the germline ends. Germline V gives CDR1 MNHNS, CDR2 SASEGT. The CDR3 contains 13 residues. DNA of the CDR3: TGTGCCAGCAGTCAACAGGGAATGGCTGAAGCTTTCTTT. It yields the protein CASSQQGMAEAFF.

This clonotype has more than one count but fewer than ten. The chain couples TRBV12-3 or TRBV12-4 to TRBJ2-5, with D maybe TRBD2 (5 bases). CDR3 length: 15 residues. Trimming shortened V by 6 bases and J by 2 bases, and 16 bases separated the two germline ends. The CDR3 sequence is CASSWRTNGQETQYF. The DNA for the CDR3 is TGTGCCAGCAGCTGGAGGACCAACGGGCAAGAGACCCAGTACTTC.

V and J are TRBV7-2 and TRBJ2-7; D is unclear. Germline V gene lookup returns CDR1 SGHTA and CDR2 FQGNSA. Deletions cut 5 bases from V and 4 bases from J, with 12 bases between. The CDR3 is 13 amino acids. CDR3 coding DNA: TGTGCCAGCAGCCCAGGCGCCATATACGAGCAGTACTTC. This gives the protein CASSPGAIYEQYF.

The rearrangement uses TRBV20-1 and TRBJ2-1; 11 bases are a match to TRBD2. V lost 6 bases to trimming and J lost 9 bases; unmatched junction nucleotides: 13. CDR1 and CDR2 from the germline V gene are DFQATT and SNEGSKA (reference sequence). This CDR3 region has 15 residues. The CDR3 DNA sequence: TGCAGTGCCTGGAATAGGCTAGCGGGGGGAGGTGAGCAGTTCTTC. This sequence encodes CSAWNRLAGGGEQFF.

In this sample, this clonotype turned up many times. V and J are TRBV12-3 or TRBV12-4 and TRBJ1-1; D unclear. V was cut by 3 bases and J by 3 bases, with 8 bases left in between. The CDR3 is made up of 13 amino acids. The DNA for the CDR3 is TGTGCCAGCAGTTTGGCAGAATACACTGAAGCTTTCTTT. Translated: CASSLAEYTEAFF.

The chain couples TRBV2 to TRBJ2-2; 10 nucleotides line up with TRBD2. With 2 bases clipped from V and 4 bases from J, the junction kept 13 bases outside the gene matches. Germline values: CDR1 SNHLY, CDR2 FYNNEI. The CDR3 runs 19 residues. In DNA, the CDR3 is TGTGCCAGCAGTGAAAGGGGTTTGTTAGCGGGGGGCCTCACCGGGGAGCTGTTTTTT. Its translation is CASSERGLLAGGLTGELFF.

The gene calls are TRBV5-1 and TRBJ2-2, with D unresolved. V lost 5 bases and J lost 7, with 12 bases in between. Germline loops: CDR1 SGHRS, CDR2 YFSETQ. The CDR3 spans 13 residues. CDR3 sequence (DNA): TGCGCCAGCAGACCAGGACCGAACGGGGAGCTGTTTTTT. Amino acids: CASRPGPNGELFF.

This rearrangement joins TRBV24-1 to TRBJ2-3; D possibly matches TRBD1 or TRBD2 (5 bases each). The CDR3 totals 15 residues. The ends were cut back, 5 bases at V and 1 base at J, with 12 bases in the middle. Germline CDR1 is KGHDR and CDR2 is SFDVKD. The CDR3 DNA is TGTGCCACCAGTGTCTCAGGGAGAGGCACAGATACGCAGTATTTT. It yields the protein CATSVSGRGTDTQYF.

The J gene is TRBJ2-7, the V gene TRBV6-1, with 9 bases that match TRBD2. With V trimmed by 8 bases and J by 3 bases, 5 bases remained unmatched. CDR1 MNHNS and CDR2 SASEGT come from the germline V gene. The CDR3 contains 13 residues. The CDR3 loop reads CASCLAGFYEQYF. The DNA for the CDR3 is TGTGCCAGCTGCCTAGCGGGGTTCTACGAGCAGTACTTC.

This clonotype was seen only a few times. This chain links TRBV4-1 with TRBJ1-2; 9 bases are a match to TRBD1. The CDR3 has 16 residues. V gave up 0 bases and J gave up 4 bases; unmatched junction bases: 6. The V gene's germline CDR1 is MGHRA and CDR2 YSYEKL. This CDR3 reads CASSQDERTGAYGYTF. The DNA of the CDR3 is TGCGCCAGCAGCCAAGATGAACGGACAGGGGCCTATGGCTACACCTTC.

V usage is TRBV20-1 and J usage is TRBJ2-3; TRBD2 agrees at 11 bases. The length of the CDR3 is 15 residues. Germline V gene sequence: CDR1 DFQATT, CDR2 SNEGSKA (reference sequence). The V gene end was trimmed by 6 bases and the J gene end by 4 bases; junction bases not matched to a gene: 9. Here the CDR3 reads CSATSGSQLADTQYF. CDR3 coding DNA: TGCAGTGCCACTAGCGGGAGTCAATTGGCAGATACGCAGTATTTT.

This clonotype was counted only a few times. The chain employs TRBV25-1 and TRBJ2-7; 7 bases match TRBD1. This CDR3 comprises 14 residues. J was trimmed by 2 bases and V by 4 bases; bases with no gene match: 5. Germline V gives CDR1 MGHDK, CDR2 SYGVNS. The CDR3 loop reads CASSGKGTAYEQYF. DNA of the CDR3: TGTGCCAGCAGTGGGAAAGGGACAGCCTACGAGCAGTACTTC.

This clonotype was counted between two and nine times. V is TRBV6-2 or TRBV6-3 and J is TRBJ2-2; 8 nucleotides line up with TRBD2. With 2 bases clipped from V and 4 bases from J, the junction kept 12 bases outside the gene matches. The CDR3 spans 18 residues. The germline V gene has CDR1 MNHEY and CDR2 SVGEGT. The CDR3 reads CASSYEASGRRITGELFF. In DNA, the CDR3 is TGTGCCAGCAGTTACGAGGCTAGCGGGCGTCGAATCACCGGGGAGCTGTTTTTT.

This clonotype appeared a few times. CDR3 nucleotide sequence: TGTGCCAGTGAGACTACGCAAGAGACCCAGTACTTC. This translates into CASETTQETQYF. The chain has TRBV5-4 and TRBJ2-5; maybe TRBD2 (5 bases). Between the trimmed V and J ends, which lost 8 bases and 2 bases, there was a span of 10 bases. The V gene's germline CDR1 is SGHNT and CDR2 YYREEE (reference sequence). The CDR3 consists of 12 residues.

The chain couples TRBV18 to TRBJ1-2; D is uncertain. Trimming left V 3 bases short and J 8 bases short, with 13 bases between. The CDR3 spans 13 residues. Germline CDR1 KGHSH, CDR2 LQKENI. CDR3 in amino acids: CASSPERYGGYTF. The CDR3 coding sequence is TGTGCCAGCTCACCCGAGAGGTACGGCGGCTACACCTTC.

This clonotype came up many times. The genes are TRBV20-1 and TRBJ2-3, with unresolved D. The CDR3 contains 12 residues. Deletions cut 6 bases from V and 1 base from J, with 8 bases between. CDR1 is DFQATT and CDR2 is SNEGSKA in the germline V gene (reference sequence). Here the CDR3 DNA reads TGCAGTGCCCAGCACGGCACAGATACGCAGTATTTT. This encodes CSAQHGTDTQYF.

CDR3 region: CASSERWGNTEAFF. The CDR3 DNA is TGTGCCAGCAGTGAACGCTGGGGAAACACTGAAGCTTTCTTT. The chain carries TRBV6-1 and TRBJ1-1; unclear D gene. Trimming took 2 bases from V and 2 from J, leaving 9 bases between them. The CDR3 consists of 14 residues. Germline values: CDR1 MNHNS, CDR2 SASEGT.

J is TRBJ2-7 and V is TRBV28; D ambiguous. The CDR3 runs 15 residues. Germline lookup yields CDR1 MDHEN and CDR2 SYDVKM. Trimming stripped 7 bases from V and 3 bases from J, with 19 bases between. In nucleotides, the CDR3 is TGTGCCAGCAACCCATCCCTCGGGCTCCACTACGAGCAGTACTTC. Its translation: CASNPSLGLHYEQYF.

This clonotype was counted ten times or more. This chain uses TRBV7-2 with TRBJ2-1; no clear D gene. V was cut by 10 bases and J by 6 bases, with 16 bases left in between. Germline CDR1 SGHTA, CDR2 FQGNSA. This CDR3 is 13 amino acids long. CDR3 nucleotides: TGTGCCACAGCTCTTTTCCCAGCCAATGAGCAGTTCTTC. This translates into CATALFPANEQFF. The full variable domain, its missing parts supplied by reference TRBV7-2 and TRBJ2-1, is GAGVSQSPSNKVTEKGKDVELRCDPISGHTALYWYRQSLGQGLEFLIYFQGNSAPDKSGLPSDRFSAERTGGSVSTLTIQRTQQEDSAVYLCATALFPANEQFFGPGTRLTVL.

The sample holds many counts of this clonotype. This chain joins TRBV7-9 and TRBJ2-1; perhaps D is TRBD1 or TRBD2 (5 bases each). CDR3 size: 15 residues. V gave up 6 bases and J gave up 5 bases, with 17 bases separating them. Per the germline V gene, CDR1 is SEHNR and CDR2 is FQNEAQ (reference sequence). CDR3 residues: CASREWGTTHNEQFF. CDR3 in DNA: TGTGCCAGCAGGGAATGGGGGACCACCCACAATGAGCAGTTCTTC.

The CDR3 nucleotides read TGCAGTGCTAATCTACAGAATAATTCACCCCTCCACTTT. Amino acids: CSANLQNNSPLHF. The chain combines TRBV20-1 with TRBJ1-6; D is undetermined. The CDR3 consists of 13 residues. Trimming took off 4 bases at V and 5 bases at J, with 9 bases between the two ends. Per germline, CDR1 DFQATT and CDR2 SNEGSKA (reference sequence).